This T cell receptor (beta chain) was obtained from a study of blood T cell repertoires in COVID-19. Germline CDR1 MGHRA, CDR2 YSYEKL. V lost 2 bases and J 5 bases, leaving 19 bases between the germline ends. The CDR3 has 17 residues. Patients in Seattle were enrolled during active infection, then followed longitudinally. Methods used by the authors: Nucleated cell counts were estimated from reference gene primer amplification. Measured with immunoSEQ multiplex PCR; TCRdb has only the in-frame clones, and not every one. D and trimming come from the DNA, and the V and J calls and clone size come from that table. The sample consists of fewer than 300,000 clones, roughly nine tenths of them appearing once.

The clonotype comes from a woman younger than 45 with COVID-19, enrolled during active disease. V usage is TRBV4-1 and J usage is TRBJ1-5, with D possibly being TRBD1 (5 bases). The sequenced material came from peripheral blood. The DNA for the CDR3 is TGCGCCAGCAGCCAAAGTCCCCAGGCGGGGGTGCATCAGCCCCAGCATTTT. Protein product: CASSQSPQAGVHQPQHF.